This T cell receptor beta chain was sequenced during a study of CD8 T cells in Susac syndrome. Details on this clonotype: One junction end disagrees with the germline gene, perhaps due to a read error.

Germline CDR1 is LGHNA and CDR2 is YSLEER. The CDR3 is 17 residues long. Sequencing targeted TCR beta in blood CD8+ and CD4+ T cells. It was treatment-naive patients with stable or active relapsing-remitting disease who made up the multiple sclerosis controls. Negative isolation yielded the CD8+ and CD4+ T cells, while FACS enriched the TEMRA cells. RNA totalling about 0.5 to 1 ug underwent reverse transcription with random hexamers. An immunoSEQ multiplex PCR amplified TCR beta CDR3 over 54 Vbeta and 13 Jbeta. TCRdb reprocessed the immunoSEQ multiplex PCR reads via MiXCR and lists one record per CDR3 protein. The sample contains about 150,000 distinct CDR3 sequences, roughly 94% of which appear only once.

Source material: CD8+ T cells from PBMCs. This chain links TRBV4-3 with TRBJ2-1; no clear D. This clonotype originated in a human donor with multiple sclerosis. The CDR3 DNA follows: TGCGCCAGCAACCAAGAACGGTGGACCAGGCAATACAATGAGCAGTTCTTC. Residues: CASNQERWTRQYNEQFF.